This paragraph reports one T cell receptor beta chain. The target antigen is unknown. These data come from a study of T cell responses to AZD1222 COVID-19 vaccine. Study findings and constraints: Spike-specific TCRs gained breadth and depth after people received two AZD1222 doses.

Data came from immunoSEQ multiplex PCR; TCRdb stores just in-frame clones and leaves some out. The sample has 100,000 or so clones; about nine tenths are singletons. The CDR3 contains 17 residues. Germline trimming cut 0 bases from V and 1 base from J; bases unmatched to any gene: 9. The clonotype was recovered from an adult in good health. The V and J genes are TRBV5-3 and TRBJ1-2; 7 bases are a match to TRBD1. TRBV5-3 is recorded as an ORF, its role being uncertain. The material sequenced was peripheral blood, taken on day 0 of AZD1222 vaccination. CDR3 region: CARSLAAGQAINYGYTF. For the CDR3, the DNA is TGTGCCAGAAGCTTGGCCGCCGGACAGGCCATTAACTATGGCTACACCTTC.